These 29 T cell receptor beta chains were sequenced from one sample in a study of PD-1 blockade in classical Hodgkin lymphoma. Time point defined: cycle 4 day 1 (C4D1), after more than 5 weeks of nivolumab. Brentuximab vedotin exposure varied among the patients, all of whom had relapsed after autologous stem cell transplantation. The data were produced by immunoSEQ multiplex PCR, yet TCRdb's version contains in-frame clones alone and is incomplete. Of some 58,000 clones in the sample, 91% were seen once. Sequenced material: peripheral blood mononuclear cells (PBMCs), taken before the fourth cycle of nivolumab. These TCRs come from a human donor with classical Hodgkin lymphoma.

The chain is built from TRBV11-2 and TRBJ2-5; D is ambiguous. V lost 8 bases to trimming and J lost 3 bases, with 10 bases between them. This CDR3 contains 12 residues. CDR1 SGHAT and CDR2 FQNNGV come from the germline V gene. CDR3 sequence reads: CASEVAEETQYF. In DNA, the CDR3 is TGTGCCAGCGAGGTCGCTGAAGAGACCCAGTACTTC.

The J gene is TRBJ2-1, the V gene TRBV5-4; D gene ambiguous. The V gene's germline CDR1 is SGHNT and CDR2 YYREEE (reference sequence). The V and J ends lost 9 bases and 6 bases respectively, with 16 bases between them. This CDR3 is built from 13 residues. The CDR3 DNA sequence: TGTGCCACCACCTCTAGAGAATCCAATGAGCAGTTCTTC. Translation: CATTSRESNEQFF.

V and J are TRBV11-2 and TRBJ2-7; 8 nucleotides align to TRBD1. The germline gives CDR1 SGHAT, CDR2 FQNNGV. The CDR3 is 11 amino acids. DNA for the CDR3: TGTGCACTAGGACAGGGACGTGAGCAGTACTTC. Translating it yields CALGQGREQYF.

This clone was seen only a few times. The genes are TRBV5-6 and TRBJ1-6; no clear D. This CDR3 has 14 amino acids. Germline assignment: CDR1 SGHDT and CDR2 YYEEEE. Deletions cut 6 bases from V and 0 bases from J, with 7 bases between. The chain's CDR3 is CASTPSSYNSPLHF. In DNA, the CDR3 is TGTGCCAGCACCCCGAGCTCCTATAATTCACCCCTCCACTTT.

The chain combines TRBV4-1 with TRBJ1-4; the D is unclear. CDR1 is MGHRA, CDR2 YSYEKL, per germline. The ends were cut back, 0 bases at V and 8 bases at J, with 13 bases in the middle. This CDR3 is 15 amino acids long. The CDR3 spells CASSQDDSRREKLFF. CDR3 in DNA: TGCGCCAGCAGCCAAGATGATTCGCGCCGAGAAAAACTGTTTTTT.

The chain is built from TRBV7-6 and TRBJ2-5; possibly TRBD1 for D (6 bases). Trimming stripped 1 base from V and 2 bases from J, with 11 bases between. Germline CDR1 reads SGHVS; CDR2 reads FNYEAQ. This CDR3 comprises 15 residues. CDR3 loop: CASSLVEGTQETQYF. The CDR3 DNA reads TGTGCCAGCAGCTTAGTTGAGGGGACACAAGAGACCCAGTACTTC.

This clone came up a few times. This chain links TRBV27 with TRBJ1-1; TRBD1 is a possible D gene (5 bases). The germline V and J ends were trimmed by 4 bases and 7 bases, with 13 bases remaining between them. This CDR3 comprises 13 residues. Germline CDR1 and CDR2: MNHEY and SMNVEV (reference sequence). CDR3 nucleotides: TGTGCCAGCAGTTCGACTATGAGGGGTGAAGCTTTCTTT. This codes for CASSSTMRGEAFF.

DNA of the CDR3: TGTGCCAGCGTTCGGACAGGGTTTGGAAACACCATATATTTT. Its translation is CASVRTGFGNTIYF. V and J are TRBV2 and TRBJ1-3; TRBD1 aligns across 8 bases. Germline assignment: CDR1 SNHLY and CDR2 FYNNEI. V shed 8 bases, J shed 3 bases, and the junction held 6 bases outside the gene matches. The CDR3 contains 14 residues.

The chain couples TRBV6-5 to TRBJ1-4; no definite D call. The CDR3 extends over 13 amino acids. V was cut by 6 bases and J by 5 bases, with 10 bases left in between. CDR1 MNHEY and CDR2 SVGAGI come from the germline V gene. CDR3 protein: CASSPDTNEKLFF. The CDR3 nucleotides read TGTGCCAGCAGCCCCGACACAAATGAAAAACTGTTTTTT.

Here the CDR3 DNA reads TGTGCCACCAGCCGCACCCGAGCCTACGAGCAGTACTTC. As protein: CATSRTRAYEQYF. The chain couples TRBV15 to TRBJ2-7; D gene unclear. The length of the CDR3 is 13 residues. V lost 5 bases and J 2 bases, leaving 10 bases between the germline ends. The germline V gene has CDR1 LNHNV and CDR2 YYDKDF (reference sequence).

The chain is built from TRBV7-6 and TRBJ1-5, with 7 bases that match TRBD1. Germline CDR1 is SGHVS and CDR2 is FNYEAQ. The CDR3 extends over 13 amino acids. Trimming cost V 5 bases and J 9 bases; bases outside gene matches: 7. CDR3 sequence (DNA): TGTGCCAGCAGCCCAGGGGGGGAAGGGCCCCAGCATTTT. Protein product: CASSPGGEGPQHF.

V is TRBV16 and J is TRBJ1-2; D unclear. This CDR3 region has 15 residues. Per the germline V gene, CDR1 is KGHSY and CDR2 is FQNENV. Trimming removed 4 bases at V and 9 bases at J, with 21 bases between. The CDR3 DNA sequence: TGTGCCAGCAGCCGGGAACGAGTTCAGCTCAGGAGCTACACCTTC. Translation: CASSRERVQLRSYTF.

The J gene is TRBJ2-1, the V gene TRBV27, with 8 bases aligning to TRBD2. Per germline, CDR1 MNHEY and CDR2 SMNVEV (reference sequence). The CDR3 extends over 15 amino acids. Unmatched junction bases numbered 8, after V lost 6 bases and J lost 4 bases. The CDR3 is CASSPGLEGYNEQFF. As DNA, the CDR3 is TGTGCCAGCAGCCCGGGACTAGAAGGGTACAATGAGCAGTTCTTC.

V usage is TRBV7-9 and J usage is TRBJ1-3, with D maybe TRBD1 (5 bases). The CDR3 has 15 residues. CDR1 and CDR2 (germline): SEHNR, FQNEAQ (reference sequence). V lost 5 bases and J lost 0, with 11 bases in between. The CDR3 reads CASSQGLVSGNTIYF. As DNA, the CDR3 is TGTGCCAGCAGCCAGGGCCTTGTCTCTGGAAACACCATATATTTT.

V and J are TRBV7-2 and TRBJ2-2; a possible D gene is TRBD2 (7 bases). The ends were cut back, 10 bases at V and 4 bases at J, with 13 bases in the middle. The CDR3 length is 13 residues. CDR1 is SGHTA and CDR2 is FQGNSA in the germline V gene. This CDR3 is CATRGGPTGELFF. CDR3 DNA: TGTGCCACGAGGGGGGGCCCCACCGGGGAGCTGTTTTTT. The variable domain in full, with the rest retrieved from reference TRBV7-2 and TRBJ2-2, is GAGVSQSPSNKVTEKGKDVELRCDPISGHTALYWYRQSLGQGLEFLIYFQGNSAPDKSGLPSDRFSAERTGGSVSTLTIQRTQQEDSAVYLCATRGGPTGELFFGEGSRLTVL.

The V and J genes are TRBV19 and TRBJ2-3; 8 bases match TRBD1. This CDR3 comprises 14 residues. J was trimmed by 5 bases and V by 6 bases; bases with no gene match: 7. Germline V CDR1 and CDR2: LNHDA, SQIVND (reference sequence). The CDR3 sequence is CASSPGTGEDTQYF. CDR3 coding DNA: TGTGCCAGTAGCCCGGGGACAGGCGAAGATACGCAGTATTTT.

The chain carries TRBV4-1 and TRBJ1-6; D remains ambiguous. The germline V gene has CDR1 MGHRA and CDR2 YSYEKL. V lost 3 bases, J lost 5 bases, and 8 bases lay in between. This CDR3 has 14 amino acids. In DNA, the CDR3 is TGCGCCAGCAGCCACCAGATTGATAATTCACCCCTCCACTTT. Its translation is CASSHQIDNSPLHF.

The genes are TRBV7-2 and TRBJ1-1; D perhaps matches TRBD1 (5 bases). Trimming stripped 1 base from V and 0 bases from J, with 9 bases between. The length of the CDR3 is 15 residues. CDR1 and CDR2 (germline): SGHTA, FQGNSA. The CDR3 here is CASSLVGLMNTEAFF. For the CDR3, the DNA is TGTGCCAGCAGCTTAGTGGGGCTAATGAACACTGAAGCTTTCTTT. Full variable domain (rest looked up from reference TRBV7-2 and TRBJ1-1): GAGVSQSPSNKVTEKGKDVELRCDPISGHTALYWYRQSLGQGLEFLIYFQGNSAPDKSGLPSDRFSAERTGGSVSTLTIQRTQQEDSAVYLCASSLVGLMNTEAFFGQGTRLTVV.

The chain carries TRBV4-2 and TRBJ1-1; 7 nucleotides line up with TRBD1. Germline-derived CDR1 and CDR2 are LGHNA and YNFKEQ. The CDR3 has 15 amino acids. The ends lost 1 base at V and 0 bases at J; junction bases unmatched: 2. In nucleotides, the CDR3 is TGTGCCAGCAGCCAAGTGGGACAGATGAACACTGAAGCTTTCTTT. Translating it yields CASSQVGQMNTEAFF.

In nucleotides, the CDR3 is TGTGCCAGCAGCCAAGGCTCCTACGAGCAGTACTTC. This gives the protein CASSQGSYEQYF. The V call is TRBV7-9, the J call TRBJ2-7; D is uncertain. Germline assignment: CDR1 SEHNR and CDR2 FQNEAQ (reference sequence). CDR3 size: 12 residues. Trimming cost V 5 bases and J 0 bases, with 5 bases left between them.

The chain employs TRBV10-3 and TRBJ2-7; D might be TRBD2 (6 bases). The CDR3 is 17 residues long. Germline CDR1 and CDR2: ENHRY and SYGVKD. Trimming removed 3 bases at V and 4 bases at J, with 22 bases between. Here the CDR3 reads CAISDREGRGKWYEQYF. In nucleotides, the CDR3 is TGTGCCATCAGTGATAGAGAGGGCCGGGGGAAATGGTACGAGCAGTACTTC.

DNA of the CDR3: TGTGCCAGCCAGAAGGTGTTCCCCCATACGCAGTATTTT. Protein product: CASQKVFPHTQYF. The chain couples TRBV2 to TRBJ2-3, with no clear D. Germline V CDR1 and CDR2: SNHLY, FYNNEI. The CDR3 is made up of 13 amino acids. Between the trimmed V and J ends, which lost 8 bases and 7 bases, there was a span of 16 bases.

The V call is TRBV7-9, the J call TRBJ2-7, with TRBD1 as a possible D gene (5 bases). The CDR3 sequence is 17 residues long. Trimming removed 1 base at V and 0 bases at J, with 16 bases between. CDR1 is SEHNR, CDR2 FQNEAQ, per germline (reference sequence). CDR3 protein: CASSLVPIRGTSYEQYF. The CDR3, as DNA: TGTGCCAGCAGCTTAGTACCGATAAGGGGCACCTCCTACGAGCAGTACTTC.

The chain carries TRBV2 and TRBJ2-1; D unclear. This CDR3 is built from 13 residues. V gave up 10 bases and J gave up 0 bases, with 10 bases separating them. The germline gives CDR1 SNHLY, CDR2 FYNNEI. DNA for the CDR3: TGTGCCACCCAGCCGTACTCCTACAATGAGCAGTTCTTC. It codes for CATQPYSYNEQFF.

This clone was seen once. The rearrangement links TRBV9 to TRBJ2-1; D could derive from TRBD1 or TRBD2 (5 bases each). The length of the CDR3 is 11 residues. V dropped 7 bases and J dropped 13 bases, with 15 bases sitting between them. Germline values: CDR1 SGDLS, CDR2 YYNGEE. CDR3 DNA sequence: TGTGCCAGCGGGACCGGGACGACTCAGTTCTTC. Its protein product is CASGTGTTQFF.

The chain couples TRBV5-4 to TRBJ2-3, with 9 bases fitting TRBD1. The ends lost 4 bases at V and 2 bases at J; junction bases unmatched: 17. The germline CDR1 and CDR2 sequences are SGHNT and YYREEE (reference sequence). The CDR3 has 19 residues. As DNA, the CDR3 is TGTGCCAGCAGCCTCCGGGACAGGGTTTCACCCACCGACACAGATACGCAGTATTTT. Its protein product is CASSLRDRVSPTDTDTQYF.

The chain uses TRBV19 and TRBJ1-2; no reliable D call. Germline CDR1 LNHDA, CDR2 SQIVND (reference sequence). The CDR3 totals 12 residues. V dropped 5 bases and J dropped 6 bases, with 10 bases sitting between them. DNA of the CDR3: TGTGCCAGTAGTCTAAGAACTGATGGCTACACCTTC. It is translated as CASSLRTDGYTF.

The gene calls are TRBV4-1 and TRBJ1-2, with TRBD1 matching over 7 bases. V was pared by 2 bases and J by 4 bases, with 4 bases of the junction left unmatched. The CDR3 is made up of 14 amino acids. CDR1 and CDR2 (germline): MGHRA, YSYEKL. CDR3: CASSQLGQSYGYTF. DNA of the CDR3: TGCGCCAGCAGCCAACTGGGACAGAGCTATGGCTACACCTTC.

This clone was recorded once. V usage is TRBV12-5 and J usage is TRBJ2-7; no definite D call. The CDR3 has 15 amino acids. Germline CDR1 is LGHNT and CDR2 is FRNRAP. Trimming left V 0 bases short and J 2 bases short, with 11 bases between. In DNA form, the CDR3 reads TGTGCTAGTGGTTTGGTACACGGACCGACCTACGAGCAGTACTTC. Translated: CASGLVHGPTYEQYF. Looking up the rest from reference TRBV12-5 and TRBJ2-7 gives the full variable domain: DARVTQTPRHKVTEMGQEVTMRCQPILGHNTVFWYRQTMMQGLELLAYFRNRAPLDDSGMPKDRFSAEMPDATLATLKIQPSEPRDSAVYFCASGLVHGPTYEQYFGPGTRLTVT.